These 22 T cell receptor beta chains originate from one sample sequenced in a study of shared clonotypes between healthy human individuals. Data came from immunoSEQ multiplex PCR; TCRdb stores just in-frame clones and leaves some out. The sample contains a few million clones, under 95% of which appear only once. Input material: naive CD4+ T cells from PBMCs. The subset here: CD45RA+ positively selected. These receptors all come from a man between 18 and 29 years old in good health. Some clones in this sample may be carry-over from other donors' samples.

V gene TRBV28 combines with J gene TRBJ2-1; D possibly corresponds to TRBD2 (6 bases). Germline V gene data show CDR1 as MDHEN and CDR2 as SYDVKM. The CDR3 runs to 12 residues. V gave up 7 bases and J gave up 9 bases, with 13 bases separating them. The CDR3 protein is CASTLGLGEQFF. CDR3 in DNA: TGTGCCAGCACCTTGGGACTTGGTGAGCAGTTCTTC.

Comment on this clone: The sample has other DNA sequences that encode this CDR3 too. V and J are TRBV7-3 and TRBJ2-1, with D perhaps being TRBD1 or TRBD2 (5 bases each). Germline CDR1 and CDR2: SGHTA and FQGTGA. With 4 bases removed from V and 9 bases from J, the gap between germline ends came to 7 bases. The CDR3 extends over 11 amino acids. The CDR3 DNA reads TGTGCCAGCAGCTCTGGGGGTGAGCAGTTCTTC. Its protein product is CASSSGGEQFF.

Notes on this clone: This specimen includes other DNA sequences encoding the same CDR3. The chain has TRBV11-2 and TRBJ2-1; TRBD2 matches at 7 bases. V lost 6 bases to trimming and J lost 8 bases; unmatched junction nucleotides: 4. The length of the CDR3 is 12 residues. Per the germline V gene, CDR1 is SGHAT and CDR2 is FQNNGV. As DNA, the CDR3 is TGTGCCAGCAGTCTCCGGGGGGATGAGCAGTTCTTC. It yields the protein CASSLRGDEQFF.

The chain carries TRBV11-3 and TRBJ2-3; D is ambiguous. Germline CDR1 reads SGHNT; CDR2 reads YENEEA. The V gene lost 4 bases and the J gene lost 6 bases, with 17 bases spanning the gap. The CDR3 runs 15 residues. DNA for the CDR3: TGTGCCAGCAGCTCCGGGCCAGAGCTTTCGGATACGCAGTATTTT. Translating gives CASSSGPELSDTQYF.

The chain couples TRBV7-8 to TRBJ2-5, with a tentative D call TRBD2 (5 bases). V was cut by 2 bases and J by 4 bases, with 17 bases left in between. Germline-derived CDR1 and CDR2 are SGHVS and FQNEAQ. This CDR3 comprises 16 residues. This CDR3 reads CASSLTRVLRVETQYF. As DNA, the CDR3 is TGTGCCAGCAGCTTAACGCGGGTACTTAGGGTAGAGACCCAGTACTTC.

This clone was counted a single time. The chain carries TRBV5-4 and TRBJ2-7; D gene ambiguous. Germline assignment: CDR1 SGHNT and CDR2 YYREEE (reference sequence). This CDR3 spans 14 amino acids. Trimming cost V 0 bases and J 5 bases, with 12 bases left between them. The CDR3 region has the DNA TGTGCCAGCAGCTTGGCCCTCTTTGGGGACGAGCAGTACTTC. Translated: CASSLALFGDEQYF.

This clone was seen only once. This chain links TRBV7-2 with TRBJ2-7, with TRBD2 matching 12 bases. Germline loops: CDR1 SGHTA, CDR2 FQGNSA. Unmatched junction bases numbered 3, after V lost 4 bases and J lost 2 bases. This CDR3 has 15 amino acids. The CDR3 DNA sequence: TGTGCCAGCAGCTGGACTAGCGGGATTCCCTACGAGCAGTACTTC. Translated, it gives CASSWTSGIPYEQYF.

The V and J genes are TRBV6-1 and TRBJ2-7; D might be TRBD1 or TRBD2, each matching 5 bases. CDR3 length: 11 residues. V lost 2 bases and J lost 12, with 11 bases in between. Germline-derived CDR1 and CDR2 are MNHNS and SASEGT. CDR3 region: CASSERGAGYF. The CDR3 DNA reads TGTGCCAGCAGTGAACGAGGGGCGGGGTACTTC.

CDR3 sequence (DNA): TGTGCCAGCAGCTTTCAGACGTTGAACCCCACTGAAGCTTTCTTT. The encoded protein is CASSFQTLNPTEAFF. The genes are TRBV7-6 and TRBJ1-1; D not resolved. The germline V gene has CDR1 SGHVS and CDR2 FNYEAQ. CDR3 length: 15 residues. Trimming took 3 bases from V and 4 from J, leaving 15 bases between them.

J is TRBJ1-4 and V is TRBV5-1; D remains unclear. CDR3 length: 16 amino acids. Trimming took 0 bases from V and 5 from J, leaving 14 bases between them. Looked up from germline, CDR1 is SGHRS and CDR2 is YFSETQ. This chain's CDR3 is CASSLVPGSLNEKLFF. CDR3 nucleotide sequence: TGCGCCAGCAGCTTGGTACCCGGGAGTCTCAATGAAAAACTGTTTTTT.

This chain joins TRBV10-1 and TRBJ2-7; 7 bases map to TRBD1. V lost 6 bases, J lost 4 bases, and 6 bases stayed unmatched. The CDR3 length is 13 residues. Germline loops: CDR1 WNHNN, CDR2 SYGVQD (reference sequence). The CDR3 spells CASSATGAYEQYF. CDR3 DNA: TGCGCCAGCAGCGCTACAGGGGCATACGAGCAGTACTTC.

This chain links TRBV9 with TRBJ2-3, with D unclear. The CDR3 runs to 14 residues. The germline gives CDR1 SGDLS, CDR2 YYNGEE. The germline V and J ends were trimmed by 5 bases and 1 base, with 11 bases remaining between them. The CDR3 reads CASSLSWGTDTQYF. For the CDR3, the DNA is TGTGCCAGCAGTTTGAGCTGGGGCACAGATACGCAGTATTTT.

The rearrangement links TRBV4-1 to TRBJ1-2, with a tentative D call TRBD1 (5 bases). Germline CDR1 and CDR2: MGHRA and YSYEKL. The length of the CDR3 is 13 residues. Between the trimmed V and J ends, which lost 6 bases and 5 bases, there was a span of 13 bases. The CDR3 sequence: CASRSTGLYGYTF. The CDR3 DNA is TGCGCCAGCAGATCAACAGGACTTTATGGCTACACCTTC.

The V gene is TRBV6-6, the J gene TRBJ2-2, with TRBD1 identical over 7 bases. Germline V gene lookup returns CDR1 MNHNY and CDR2 SVGAGI (reference sequence). V shed 1 base, J shed 4 bases, and the junction held 3 bases outside the gene matches. The CDR3 runs 15 residues. The CDR3 region is CASSYLDRTTGELFF. The DNA for the CDR3 is TGTGCCAGCAGTTACTTGGACAGGACCACCGGGGAGCTGTTTTTT.

This rearrangement joins TRBV19 to TRBJ1-3; possibly TRBD1 for D (5 bases). The ends were cut back, 3 bases at V and 4 bases at J, with 13 bases in the middle. This CDR3 has 15 amino acids. Per germline, CDR1 LNHDA and CDR2 SQIVND (reference sequence). CDR3 nucleotides: TGTGCCAGTAGTATCGGAGATGGGGCCGGAAACACCATATATTTT. This encodes CASSIGDGAGNTIYF.

The rearrangement joins TRBV4-2 to TRBJ1-3, with D hard to call. CDR3 length: 16 amino acids. V lost 4 bases, J lost 0 bases, and 13 bases lay in between. The germline gives CDR1 LGHNA, CDR2 YNFKEQ. The chain's CDR3 is CASSPVGLSSGNTIYF. For the CDR3, the DNA is TGTGCCAGCAGCCCCGTCGGCCTCTCCTCTGGAAACACCATATATTTT.

This chain uses TRBV6-5 with TRBJ1-1, with D tentatively TRBD1 (6 bases). In germline, CDR1 is MNHEY, CDR2 SVGAGI. This CDR3 is built from 15 residues. V was trimmed by 6 bases and J by 4 bases, leaving 18 bases between them. The CDR3 here is CASRQGGTYFTEAFF. CDR3 coding DNA: TGTGCCAGCAGACAGGGAGGGACGTACTTCACTGAAGCTTTCTTT.

The gene calls are TRBV27 and TRBJ1-2, with D hard to call. The CDR3 consists of 13 residues. The V gene's germline CDR1 is MNHEY and CDR2 SMNVEV (reference sequence). With 3 bases removed from V and 3 bases from J, the gap between germline ends came to 8 bases. The CDR3 loop is CASSFRVDYGYTF. CDR3 in DNA: TGTGCCAGCAGTTTCCGCGTGGACTATGGCTACACCTTC.

This chain uses TRBV5-1 with TRBJ1-2; D ambiguous. Trimming took off 3 bases at V and 4 bases at J, with 10 bases between the two ends. CDR1 is SGHRS and CDR2 is YFSETQ in the germline V gene. This CDR3 comprises 13 residues. The CDR3 protein is CASSYTAFYGYTF. CDR3 sequence (DNA): TGCGCCAGCAGCTATACAGCGTTCTATGGCTACACCTTC.

The CDR3 sequence is CAVTEAGDNEQFF. CDR3 sequence (DNA): TGTGCCGTGACTGAAGCGGGGGACAATGAGCAGTTCTTC. The chain has TRBV6-5 and TRBJ2-1; TRBD2 matches 8 bases. V gave up 11 bases and J gave up 5 bases; unmatched junction bases: 8. This CDR3 spans 13 amino acids. CDR1 is MNHEY, CDR2 SVGAGI, per germline.

This clone has only a few counts. The rearrangement joins TRBV5-4 to TRBJ1-1; D gene uncertain. This CDR3 is built from 17 residues. Deletions cut 1 base from V and 1 base from J, with 17 bases between. In germline, CDR1 is SGHNT, CDR2 YYREEE (reference sequence). The CDR3 protein is CASSLNPVGQKNTEAFF. CDR3 in DNA: TGTGCCAGCAGCTTGAATCCGGTGGGCCAGAAGAACACTGAAGCTTTCTTT.

This chain connects TRBV6-1 to TRBJ2-7, with D tentatively TRBD1 or TRBD2 (6 bases each). Trimming left V 8 bases short and J 6 bases short, with 20 bases between. CDR1 is MNHNS, CDR2 SASEGT, per germline. This CDR3 region has 14 residues. The CDR3 here is CASCPAWGAGEQYF. In DNA form, the CDR3 reads TGTGCCAGCTGCCCGGCGTGGGGGGCGGGCGAGCAGTACTTC.